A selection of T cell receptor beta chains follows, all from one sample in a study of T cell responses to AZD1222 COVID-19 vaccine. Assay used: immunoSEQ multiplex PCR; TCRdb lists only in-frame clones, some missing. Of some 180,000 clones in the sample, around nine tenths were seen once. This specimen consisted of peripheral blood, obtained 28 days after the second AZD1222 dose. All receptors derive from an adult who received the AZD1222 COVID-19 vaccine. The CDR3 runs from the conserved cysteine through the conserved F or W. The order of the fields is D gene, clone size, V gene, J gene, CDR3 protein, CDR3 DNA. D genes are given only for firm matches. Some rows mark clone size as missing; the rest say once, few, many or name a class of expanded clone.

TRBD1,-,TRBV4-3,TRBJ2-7,CASSQGQPLWEQYF,TGCGCCAGCAGCCAGGGACAGCCCCTCTGGGAGCAGTACTTC
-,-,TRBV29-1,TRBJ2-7,CSAASGIFSYEQYF,TGCAGTGCCGCGTCCGGAATATTCTCCTACGAGCAGTACTTC
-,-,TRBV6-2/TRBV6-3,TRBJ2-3,CASSSGTLKVQGRDTQYF,TGTGCGAGCAGCTCCGGGACGCTCAAAGTACAGGGTCGAGATACGCAGTATTTT
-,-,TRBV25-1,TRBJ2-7,CASSDLKGSYEQYF,TGTGCCAGCAGTGATCTGAAGGGTTCCTACGAGCAGTACTTC
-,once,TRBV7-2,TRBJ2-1,CASSSSPGNEQFF,TGTGCCAGCAGCTCCTCGCCGGGCAATGAGCAGTTCTTC
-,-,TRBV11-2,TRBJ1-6,CASSLIGNSPLHF,TGTGCCAGCAGCTTAATAGGGAATTCACCCCTCCACTTT
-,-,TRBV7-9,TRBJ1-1,CASSQPGGGMNTEAFF,TGTGCCAGCAGCCAACCGGGAGGAGGGATGAACACTGAAGCTTTCTTT
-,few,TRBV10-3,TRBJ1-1,CAIKGGMNTEAFF,TGTGCCATCAAGGGAGGAATGAACACTGAAGCTTTCTTT
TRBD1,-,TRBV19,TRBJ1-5,CASSPTGAGNQPQHF,TGTGCCAGTAGTCCGACAGGGGCGGGCAATCAGCCCCAGCATTTT
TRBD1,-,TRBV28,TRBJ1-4,CASRTGLNEKLFF,TGTGCCAGCCGGACAGGGCTTAATGAAAAACTGTTTTTT
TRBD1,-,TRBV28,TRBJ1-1,CASTPRGTGNTEAFF,TGTGCCAGCACCCCCCGGGGGACAGGGAACACTGAAGCTTTCTTT
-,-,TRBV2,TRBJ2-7,CASRAGILSYEQYF,TGTGCCAGCAGAGCAGGTATTCTCTCCTACGAGCAGTACTTC
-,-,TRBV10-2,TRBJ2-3,CASNGEAGGTDTQYF,TGCGCCAGCAATGGTGAAGCAGGAGGCACAGATACGCAGTATTTT
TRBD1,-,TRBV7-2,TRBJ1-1,CASSALTGGRSKAFF,TGTGCCAGCAGTGCTCTGACAGGGGGCCGGTCCAAAGCTTTCTTT
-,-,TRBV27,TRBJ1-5,CASSLGGEGQPQHF,TGTGCCAGCAGTTTGGGGGGGGAAGGTCAGCCCCAGCATTTT
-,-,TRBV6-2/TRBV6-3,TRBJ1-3,CASSRDTGNTIYF,TGTGCCAGCAGTCGGGACACTGGAAACACCATATATTTT
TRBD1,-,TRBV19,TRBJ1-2,CASSLDRASYGYTF,TGTGCCAGCTCTTTGGACAGGGCCTCCTATGGCTACACCTTC
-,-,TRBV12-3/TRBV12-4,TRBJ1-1,CASNGPLNTEAFF,TGTGCCAGCAACGGACCGCTGAACACTGAAGCTTTCTTT
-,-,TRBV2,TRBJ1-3,CASSVGGRNSGNTIYF,TGTGCCAGCAGTGTTGGGGGTCGGAACTCTGGAAACACCATATATTTT
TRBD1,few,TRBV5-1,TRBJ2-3,CASSSGQGANTDTQYF,TGCGCCAGCAGCTCAGGACAGGGGGCGAACACAGATACGCAGTATTTT
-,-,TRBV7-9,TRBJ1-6,CASSPPPGTMYNSPLHF,TGTGCCAGCAGCCCACCCCCCGGGACAATGTATAATTCACCCCTCCACTTT
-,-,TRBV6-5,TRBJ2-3,CASSYSTGRQDTQYF,TGTGCCAGCAGTTACTCGACAGGTAGACAGGATACGCAGTATTTT
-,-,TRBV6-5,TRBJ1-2,CASNGRPNYGYTF,TGTGCCAGCAATGGCCGGCCTAACTATGGCTACACCTTC
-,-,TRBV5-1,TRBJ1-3,CASSSGVPGNTIYF,TGCGCCAGCAGTAGTGGGGTCCCTGGAAACACCATATATTTT
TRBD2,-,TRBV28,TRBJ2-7,CASQRGPSSYEQYF,TGTGCCAGCCAGCGGGGGCCAAGCTCCTACGAGCAGTACTTC
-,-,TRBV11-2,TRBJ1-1,CASSLGSGWVIAFF,TGTGCCAGCAGCTTAGGGTCGGGCTGGGTGATCGCTTTCTTT
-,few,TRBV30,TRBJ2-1,CAWSPSSSYNEQFF,TGTGCCTGGAGTCCCTCTAGCTCCTACAATGAGCAGTTCTTC
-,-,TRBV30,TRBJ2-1,CAWSVLDTNNEQFF,TGTGCCTGGAGTGTACTTGACACCAACAATGAGCAGTTCTTC
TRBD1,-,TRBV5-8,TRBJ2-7,CASSFQTGGYSYEQYF,TGTGCCAGCAGCTTCCAGACAGGGGGCTACTCCTACGAGCAGTACTTC